What follows describes a single T cell receptor beta chain. The sample originates from a study of blood T cell repertoires in COVID-19. Clones were read by immunoSEQ multiplex PCR, and TCRdb kept only the in-frame ones, dropping some. The data show about 110,000 clones, around 91% seen once. Sequenced: peripheral blood. The clonotype originates from an elderly woman with acute or convalescent COVID-19.

The CDR3 coding sequence is TGTGCCAGCAGTTGGGGGACTACCCCAGGGGAGCAGTACTTC. Translated, it gives CASSWGTTPGEQYF. The chain carries TRBV27 and TRBJ2-7; 7 positions agree with TRBD2. The junction had 10 bases not matched to a gene; V was cut back by 4 bases and J by 7 bases. The germline gives CDR1 MNHEY, CDR2 SMNVEV (reference sequence). The CDR3 contains 14 residues.